This T cell receptor beta chain was observed in a study of spatial heterogeneity in lung cancer. Time point of the sample: sample taken at primary tumor resection. TCRdb ran MiXCR on the 5' RACE reads and lists one entry per CDR3 protein. The sample lists 40,000 or so distinct CDR3 sequences, roughly 5.2% occurring once. Trimming cost V 1 base and J 1 base, with 11 bases left between them. Germline CDR1 and CDR2: SGHTA and FQGNSA. CDR3 length: 16 amino acids. Many counts were recorded for this clonotype. The receptor comes from a female donor with early-stage non-small cell lung cancer. The sample was PBMCs, taken at surgery. The chain combines TRBV7-2 with TRBJ2-1, with D possibly being TRBD1 or TRBD2 (5 bases each). Here the CDR3 DNA reads TGTGCCAGCAGCTTAGTTGGGGACGCATCCTACAATGAGCAGTTCTTC. Translating gives CASSLVGDASYNEQFF.